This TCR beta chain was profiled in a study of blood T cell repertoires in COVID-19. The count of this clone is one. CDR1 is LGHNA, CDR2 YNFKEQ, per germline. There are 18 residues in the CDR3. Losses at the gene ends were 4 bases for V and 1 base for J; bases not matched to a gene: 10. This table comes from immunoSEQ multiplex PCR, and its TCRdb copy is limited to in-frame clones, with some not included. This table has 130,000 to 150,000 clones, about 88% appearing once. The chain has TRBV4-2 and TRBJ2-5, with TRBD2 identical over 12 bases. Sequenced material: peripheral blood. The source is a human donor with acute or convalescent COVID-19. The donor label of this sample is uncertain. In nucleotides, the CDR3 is TGTGCCAGCAGCCCCGAGGGGGCGACTAGCGGGGGCCAAGAGACCCAGTACTTC. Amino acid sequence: CASSPEGATSGGQETQYF.